This entry features one TCR beta chain sequence. CDR3 length equals 14 residues. Germline V lookup: CDR1 SGHAT, CDR2 FQNNGV. Deletions cut 7 bases from V and 1 base from J, with 14 bases between. This entry belongs to a study of sequential checkpoint blockade in melanoma. Study at large: Each arm's sequence ended with maintenance nivolumab.

Only in-frame clones appear in the TCRdb table, and some are missing; sequencing was by immunoSEQ multiplex PCR. The sample lists thousands of clones, more than 55% occurring once. Treatment meaning: randomized to nivolumab then ipilimumab (arm A) or the reverse (arm B). No patient had prior DNA-damaging chemotherapy. Live CD3+CD8+ CD19− CD56− cells were sorted from PBMCs. Sequencing was performed on CD8+ T cells sorted from blood (inferred from file names), taken from a patient given nivolumab and ipilimumab in sequence. The rearrangement links TRBV11-2 to TRBJ2-7, with D unclear. The clonotype comes from a human donor with melanoma. CDR3 nucleotide sequence: TGTGCCAGCACCCCGGAATTCGGGTCCTACGAGCAGTACTTC. Residues: CASTPEFGSYEQYF.